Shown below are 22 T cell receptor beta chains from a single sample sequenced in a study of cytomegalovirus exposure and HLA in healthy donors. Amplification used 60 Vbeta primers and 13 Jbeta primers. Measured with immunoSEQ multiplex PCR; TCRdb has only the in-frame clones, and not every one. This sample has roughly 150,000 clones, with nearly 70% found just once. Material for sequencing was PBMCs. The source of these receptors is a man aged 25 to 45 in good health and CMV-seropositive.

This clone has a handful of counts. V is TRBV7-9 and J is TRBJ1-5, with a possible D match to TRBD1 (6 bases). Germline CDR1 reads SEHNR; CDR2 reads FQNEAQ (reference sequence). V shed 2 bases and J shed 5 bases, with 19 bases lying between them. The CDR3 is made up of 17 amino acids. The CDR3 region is CASSLPRGGANDQPQHF. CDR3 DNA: TGTGCCAGCAGCTTACCGAGGGGGGGGGCGAATGATCAGCCCCAGCATTTT.

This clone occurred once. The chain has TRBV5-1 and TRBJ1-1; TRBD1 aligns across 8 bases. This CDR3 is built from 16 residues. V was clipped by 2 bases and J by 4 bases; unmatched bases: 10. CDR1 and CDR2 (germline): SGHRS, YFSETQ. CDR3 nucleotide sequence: TGCGCCAGCAGCTTCCAACAGGGGGGTAAAGGCACTGAAGCTTTCTTT. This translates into CASSFQQGGKGTEAFF.

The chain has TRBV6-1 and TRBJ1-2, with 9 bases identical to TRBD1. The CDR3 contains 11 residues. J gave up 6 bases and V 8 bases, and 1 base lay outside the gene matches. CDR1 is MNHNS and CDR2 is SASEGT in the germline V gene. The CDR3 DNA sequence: TGTGCCAGCGGGGACAGGGATGGCTACACCTTC. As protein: CASGDRDGYTF.

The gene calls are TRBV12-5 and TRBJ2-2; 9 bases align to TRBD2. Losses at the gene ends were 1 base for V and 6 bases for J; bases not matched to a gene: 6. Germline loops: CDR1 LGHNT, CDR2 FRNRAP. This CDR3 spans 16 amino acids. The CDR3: CASGLAIAGESGELFF. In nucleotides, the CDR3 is TGTGCTAGTGGTTTGGCTATAGCGGGAGAATCCGGGGAGCTGTTTTTT.

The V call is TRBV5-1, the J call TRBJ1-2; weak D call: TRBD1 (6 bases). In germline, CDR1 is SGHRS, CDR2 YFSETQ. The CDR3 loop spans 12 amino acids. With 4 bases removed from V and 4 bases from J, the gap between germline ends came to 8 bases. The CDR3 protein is CASSRDIYGYTF. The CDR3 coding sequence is TGCGCCAGCAGCCGGGACATCTATGGCTACACCTTC.

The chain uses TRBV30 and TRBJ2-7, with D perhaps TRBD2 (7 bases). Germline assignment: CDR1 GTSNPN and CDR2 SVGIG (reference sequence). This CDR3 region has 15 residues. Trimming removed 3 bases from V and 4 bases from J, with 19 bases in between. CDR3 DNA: TGTGCCTGGAGACGGCCCGAGGGAGGGGGGTACGAGCAGTACTTC. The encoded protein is CAWRRPEGGGYEQYF.

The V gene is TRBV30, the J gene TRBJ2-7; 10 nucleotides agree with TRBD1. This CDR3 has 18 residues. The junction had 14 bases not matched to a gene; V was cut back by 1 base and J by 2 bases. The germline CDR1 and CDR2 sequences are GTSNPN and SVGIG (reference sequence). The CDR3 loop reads CAWSAQSGQGIETYEQYF. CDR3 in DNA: TGTGCCTGGAGTGCCCAATCGGGACAGGGGATAGAAACCTACGAGCAGTACTTC.

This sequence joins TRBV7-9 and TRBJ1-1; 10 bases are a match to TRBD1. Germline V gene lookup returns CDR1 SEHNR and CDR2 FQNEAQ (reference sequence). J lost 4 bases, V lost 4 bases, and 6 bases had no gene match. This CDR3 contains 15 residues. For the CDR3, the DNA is TGTGCCAGCAGCTCCCCGGGACAGGGGAGCACTGAAGCTTTCTTT. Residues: CASSSPGQGSTEAFF. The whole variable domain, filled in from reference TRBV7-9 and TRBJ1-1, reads DTGVSQNPRHKITKRGQNVTFRCDPISEHNRLYWYRQTLGQGPEFLTYFQNEAQLEKSRLLSDRFSAERPKGSFSTLEIQRTEQGDSAMYLCASSSPGQGSTEAFFGQGTRLTVV.

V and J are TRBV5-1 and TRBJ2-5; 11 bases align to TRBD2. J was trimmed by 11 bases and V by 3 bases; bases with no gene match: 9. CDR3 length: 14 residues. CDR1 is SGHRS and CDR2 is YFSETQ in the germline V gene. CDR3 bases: TGCGCCAGCAGCTCAGGACTAGCGGGTTCTGAGCAGTACTTC. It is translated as CASSSGLAGSEQYF.

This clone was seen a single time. CDR3 bases: TGTGCCAGCAGCTTAGGTCCTAGCGGGATTTTTAACGAGCAGTACTTC. Its protein is CASSLGPSGIFNEQYF. The chain joins TRBV11-2 to TRBJ2-7; 9 bases fit TRBD2. CDR1 SGHAT and CDR2 FQNNGV come from the germline V gene. Trimming at V came to 1 base and at J to 5 bases, leaving 9 bases not matched to a gene. This CDR3 contains 16 residues.

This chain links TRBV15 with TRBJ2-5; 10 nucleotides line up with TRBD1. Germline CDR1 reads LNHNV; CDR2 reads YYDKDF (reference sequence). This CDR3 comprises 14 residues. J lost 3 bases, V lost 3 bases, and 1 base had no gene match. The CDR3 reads CATSRDRGEETQYF. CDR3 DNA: TGTGCCACCAGCAGGGACAGGGGGGAAGAGACCCAGTACTTC.

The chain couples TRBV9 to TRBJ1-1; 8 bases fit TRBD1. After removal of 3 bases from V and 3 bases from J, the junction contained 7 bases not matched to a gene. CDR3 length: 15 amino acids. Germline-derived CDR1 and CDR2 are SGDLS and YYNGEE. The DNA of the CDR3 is TGTGCCAGCAGCGCCGACAGGGGAGGGGACACTGAAGCTTTCTTT. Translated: CASSADRGGDTEAFF.

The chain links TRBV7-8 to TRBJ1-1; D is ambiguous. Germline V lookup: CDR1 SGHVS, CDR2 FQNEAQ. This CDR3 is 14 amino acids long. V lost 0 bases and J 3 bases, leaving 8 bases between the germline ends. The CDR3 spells CASSLAEAYTEAFF. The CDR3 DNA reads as TGTGCCAGCAGCTTAGCTGAAGCTTACACTGAAGCTTTCTTT.

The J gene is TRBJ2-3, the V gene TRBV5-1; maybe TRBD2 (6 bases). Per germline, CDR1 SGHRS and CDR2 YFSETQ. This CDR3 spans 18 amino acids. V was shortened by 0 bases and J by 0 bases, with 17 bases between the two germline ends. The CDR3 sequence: CASSLGLAGRASTDTQYF. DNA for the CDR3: TGCGCCAGCAGCTTGGGATTGGCGGGACGTGCTAGCACAGATACGCAGTATTTT.

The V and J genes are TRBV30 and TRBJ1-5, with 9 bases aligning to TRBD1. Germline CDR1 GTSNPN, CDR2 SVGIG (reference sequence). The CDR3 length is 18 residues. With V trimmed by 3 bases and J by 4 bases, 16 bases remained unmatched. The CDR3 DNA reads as TGTGCCTGGAGCCGGGCTCCCACCGGGACAGGGCCAAATCAGCCCCAGCATTTT. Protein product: CAWSRAPTGTGPNQPQHF.

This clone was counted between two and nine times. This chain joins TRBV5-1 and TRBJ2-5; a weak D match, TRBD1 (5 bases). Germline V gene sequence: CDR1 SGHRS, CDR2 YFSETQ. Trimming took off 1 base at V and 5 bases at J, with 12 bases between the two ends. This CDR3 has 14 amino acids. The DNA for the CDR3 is TGCGCCAGCAGCTTGTACCAGGGTCAGGAGACCCAGTACTTC. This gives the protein CASSLYQGQETQYF.

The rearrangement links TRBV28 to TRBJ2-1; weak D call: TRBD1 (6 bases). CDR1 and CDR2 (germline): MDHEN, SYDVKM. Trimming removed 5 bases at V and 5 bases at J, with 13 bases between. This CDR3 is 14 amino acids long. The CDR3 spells CASSNPDRNNEQFF. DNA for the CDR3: TGTGCCAGCAGTAACCCGGACAGAAACAATGAGCAGTTCTTC.

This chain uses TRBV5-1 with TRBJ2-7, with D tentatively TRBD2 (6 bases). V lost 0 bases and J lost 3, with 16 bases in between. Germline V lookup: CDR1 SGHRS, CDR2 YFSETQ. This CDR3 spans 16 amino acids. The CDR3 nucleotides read TGCGCCAGCAGCTTGGGTGCGGGGCGGGGAGACTACGAGCAGTACTTC. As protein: CASSLGAGRGDYEQYF.

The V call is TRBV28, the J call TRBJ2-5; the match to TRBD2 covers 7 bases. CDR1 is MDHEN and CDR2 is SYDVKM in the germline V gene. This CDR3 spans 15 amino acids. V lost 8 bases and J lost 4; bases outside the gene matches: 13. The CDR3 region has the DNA TGTGCCAGCGGCTCTAGCGGCCTGGCGGTAGAGACCCAGTACTTC. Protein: CASGSSGLAVETQYF. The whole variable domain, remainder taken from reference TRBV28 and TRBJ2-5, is DVKVTQSSRYLVKRTGEKVFLECVQDMDHENMFWYRQDPGLGLRLIYFSYDVKMKEKGDIPEGYSVSREKKERFSLILESASTNQTSMYLCASGSSGLAVETQYFGPGTRLLVL.

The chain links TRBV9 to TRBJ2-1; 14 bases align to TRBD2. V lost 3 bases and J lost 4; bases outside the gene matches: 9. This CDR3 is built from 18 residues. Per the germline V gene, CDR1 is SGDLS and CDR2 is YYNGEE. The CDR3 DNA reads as TGTGCCAGCAGCGGGACCGGGACTAGCGGGAGTAGGTACAATGAGCAGTTCTTC. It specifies CASSGTGTSGSRYNEQFF. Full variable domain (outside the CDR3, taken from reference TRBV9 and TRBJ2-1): DSGVTQTPKHLITATGQRVTLRCSPRSGDLSVYWYQQSLDQGLQFLIQYYNGEERAKGNILERFSAQQFPDLHSELNLSSLELGDSALYFCASSGTGTSGSRYNEQFFGPGTRLTVL.

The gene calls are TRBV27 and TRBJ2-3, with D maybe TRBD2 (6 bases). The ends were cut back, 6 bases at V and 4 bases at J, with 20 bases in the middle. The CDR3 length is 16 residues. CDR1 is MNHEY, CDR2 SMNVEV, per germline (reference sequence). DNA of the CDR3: TGTGCCAGCAGAATCCTTAGCGGTCTCCCAGCAGATACGCAGTATTTT. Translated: CASRILSGLPADTQYF.

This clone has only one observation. CDR3 coding DNA: TGTGCCAGCAGCTTATCTCTTAATGAAAAACTGTTTTTT. Its translation is CASSLSLNEKLFF. V gene TRBV7-9 combines with J gene TRBJ1-4; D gene ambiguous. Germline CDR1 reads SEHNR; CDR2 reads FQNEAQ (reference sequence). Trimming took off 2 bases at V and 4 bases at J, with 5 bases between the two ends. This CDR3 has 13 residues.